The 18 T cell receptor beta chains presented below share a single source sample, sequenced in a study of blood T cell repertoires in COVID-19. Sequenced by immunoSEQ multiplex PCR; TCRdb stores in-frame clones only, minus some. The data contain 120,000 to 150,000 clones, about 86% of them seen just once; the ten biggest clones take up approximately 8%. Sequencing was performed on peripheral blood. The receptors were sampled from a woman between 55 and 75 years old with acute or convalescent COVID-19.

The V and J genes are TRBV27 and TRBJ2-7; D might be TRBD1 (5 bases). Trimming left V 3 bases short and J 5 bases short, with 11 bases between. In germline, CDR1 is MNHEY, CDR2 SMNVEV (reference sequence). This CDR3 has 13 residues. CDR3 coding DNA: TGTGCCAGCAGTTTTAATGGGGCTGACGAGCAGTACTTC. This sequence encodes CASSFNGADEQYF.

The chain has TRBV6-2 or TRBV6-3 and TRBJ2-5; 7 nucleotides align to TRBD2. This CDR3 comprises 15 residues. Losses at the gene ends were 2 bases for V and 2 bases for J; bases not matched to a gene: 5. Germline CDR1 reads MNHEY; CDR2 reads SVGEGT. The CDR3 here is CASSYGRGVQETQYF. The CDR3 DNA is TGTGCCAGCAGTTACGGCCGGGGGGTTCAAGAGACCCAGTACTTC.

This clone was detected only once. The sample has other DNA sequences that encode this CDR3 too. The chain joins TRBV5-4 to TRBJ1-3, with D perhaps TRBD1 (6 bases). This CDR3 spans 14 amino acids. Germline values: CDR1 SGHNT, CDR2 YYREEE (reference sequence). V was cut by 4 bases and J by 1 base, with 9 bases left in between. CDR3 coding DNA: TGTGCCAGCAGCCTACAGGGATCTGGAAACACCATATATTTT. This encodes CASSLQGSGNTIYF.

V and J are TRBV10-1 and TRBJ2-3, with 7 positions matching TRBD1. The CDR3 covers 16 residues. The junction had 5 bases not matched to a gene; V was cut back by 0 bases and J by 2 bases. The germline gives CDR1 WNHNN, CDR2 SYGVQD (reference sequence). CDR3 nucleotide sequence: TGCGCCAGCAGTGAGTCCTGGACAGGAACCACAGATACGCAGTATTTT. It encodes CASSESWTGTTDTQYF.

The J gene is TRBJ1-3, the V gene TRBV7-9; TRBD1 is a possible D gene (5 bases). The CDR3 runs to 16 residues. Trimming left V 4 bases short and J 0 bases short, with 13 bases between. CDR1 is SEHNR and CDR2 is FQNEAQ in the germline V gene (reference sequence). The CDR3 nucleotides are TGTGCCAGCAGCTCTCCAGGGAGGAGCTCTGGAAACACCATATATTTT. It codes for CASSSPGRSSGNTIYF.

CDR3: CASSQRTGREGGYTF. CDR3 sequence (DNA): TGTGCCAGCAGCCAGAGGACAGGGCGCGAAGGTGGCTACACCTTC. The chain combines TRBV3-1 (or the pseudogene TRBV3-2) with TRBJ1-2; 8 positions agree with TRBD1. V lost 3 bases, J lost 7 bases, and 10 bases stayed unmatched. Germline loops: CDR1 LGHDT, CDR2 YNNKEL (reference sequence). The CDR3 spans 15 residues.

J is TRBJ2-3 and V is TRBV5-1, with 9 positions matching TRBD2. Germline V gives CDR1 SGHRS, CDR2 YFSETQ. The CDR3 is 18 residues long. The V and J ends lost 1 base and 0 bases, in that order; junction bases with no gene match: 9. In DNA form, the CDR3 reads TGCGCCAGCAGCTTGCTACTAGCGGGCCTCCCTAGCACAGATACGCAGTATTTT. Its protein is CASSLLLAGLPSTDTQYF.

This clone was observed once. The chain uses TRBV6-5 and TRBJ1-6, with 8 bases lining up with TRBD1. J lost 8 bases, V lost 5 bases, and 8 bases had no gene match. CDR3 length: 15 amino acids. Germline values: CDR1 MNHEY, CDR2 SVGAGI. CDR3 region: CASSPDRGKDSPLHF. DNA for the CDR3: TGTGCCAGCAGTCCCGACAGGGGAAAAGATTCACCCCTCCACTTT.

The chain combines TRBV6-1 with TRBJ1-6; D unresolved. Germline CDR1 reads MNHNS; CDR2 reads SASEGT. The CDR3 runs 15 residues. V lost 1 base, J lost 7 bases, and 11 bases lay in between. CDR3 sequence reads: CASSEGARWNSPLHF. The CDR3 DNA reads TGTGCCAGCAGTGAAGGGGCCCGATGGAATTCACCCCTCCACTTT.

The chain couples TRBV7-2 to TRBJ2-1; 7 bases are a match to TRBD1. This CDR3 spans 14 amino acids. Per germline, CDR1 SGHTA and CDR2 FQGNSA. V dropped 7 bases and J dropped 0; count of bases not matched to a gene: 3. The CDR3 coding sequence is TGTGCCAGCACACAGGGGAGCTCCTACAATGAGCAGTTCTTC. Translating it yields CASTQGSSYNEQFF.

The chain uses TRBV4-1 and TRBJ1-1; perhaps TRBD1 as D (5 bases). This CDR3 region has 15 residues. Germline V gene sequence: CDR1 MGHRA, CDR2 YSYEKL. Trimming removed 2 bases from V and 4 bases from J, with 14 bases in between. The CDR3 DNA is TGCGCCAGCAGCCAAATCGAGCCAGGGCGCACTGAAGCTTTCTTT. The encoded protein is CASSQIEPGRTEAFF.

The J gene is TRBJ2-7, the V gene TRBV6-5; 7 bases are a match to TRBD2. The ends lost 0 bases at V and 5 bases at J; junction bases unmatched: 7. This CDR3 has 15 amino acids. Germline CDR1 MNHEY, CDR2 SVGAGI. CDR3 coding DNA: TGTGCCAGCAGTTACTCGCCGCGGGGGACCGACGAGCAGTACTTC. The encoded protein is CASSYSPRGTDEQYF.

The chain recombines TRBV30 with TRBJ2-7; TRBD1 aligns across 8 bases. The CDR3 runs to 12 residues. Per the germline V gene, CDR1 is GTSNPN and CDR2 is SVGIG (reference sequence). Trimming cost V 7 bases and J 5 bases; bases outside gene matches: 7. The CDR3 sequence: CASTRQGNEQYF. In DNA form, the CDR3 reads TGTGCCTCAACCCGACAGGGGAACGAGCAGTACTTC. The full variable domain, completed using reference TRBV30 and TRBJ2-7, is SQTIHQWPATLVQPVGSPLSLECTVEGTSNPNLYWYRQAAGRGLQLLFYSVGIGQISSEVPQNLSASRPQDRQFILSSKKLLLSDSGFYLCASTRQGNEQYFGPGTRLTVT.

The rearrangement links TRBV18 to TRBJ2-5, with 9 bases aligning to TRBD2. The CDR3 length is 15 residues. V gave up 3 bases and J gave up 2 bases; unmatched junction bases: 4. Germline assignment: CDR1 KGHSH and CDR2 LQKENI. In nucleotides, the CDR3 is TGTGCCAGCTCACCCGCGGCGGGGGGGCAAGAGACCCAGTACTTC. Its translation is CASSPAAGGQETQYF. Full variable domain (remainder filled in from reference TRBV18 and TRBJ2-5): NAGVMQNPRHLVRRRGQEARLRCSPMKGHSHVYWYRQLPEEGLKFMVYLQKENIIDESGMPKERFSAEFPKEGPSILRIQQVVRGDSAAYFCASSPAAGGQETQYFGPGTRLLVL.

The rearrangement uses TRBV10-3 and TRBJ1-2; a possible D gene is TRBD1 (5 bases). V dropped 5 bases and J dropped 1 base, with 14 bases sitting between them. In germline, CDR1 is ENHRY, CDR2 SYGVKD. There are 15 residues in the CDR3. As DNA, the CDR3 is TGTGCCATCAGTCTGGGGCAGGGCGGTAACTATGGCTACACCTTC. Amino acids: CAISLGQGGNYGYTF.

The CDR3 coding sequence is TGTGCCAGCAGCTCTAGCGGGGTCGGAACCGGGGAGCTGTTTTTT. Its protein product is CASSSSGVGTGELFF. The V call is TRBV5-4, the J call TRBJ2-2; the match to TRBD2 covers 9 bases. J lost 5 bases, V lost 3 bases, and 5 bases had no gene match. CDR1 and CDR2 from the germline V gene are SGHNT and YYREEE (reference sequence). This CDR3 has 15 amino acids. Filled out from reference TRBV5-4 and TRBJ2-2, the complete variable domain reads ETGVTQSPTHLIKTRGQQVTLRCSSQSGHNTVSWYQQALGQGPQFIFQYYREEENGRGNFPPRFSGLQFPNYSSELNVNALELDDSALYLCASSSSGVGTGELFFGEGSRLTVL.

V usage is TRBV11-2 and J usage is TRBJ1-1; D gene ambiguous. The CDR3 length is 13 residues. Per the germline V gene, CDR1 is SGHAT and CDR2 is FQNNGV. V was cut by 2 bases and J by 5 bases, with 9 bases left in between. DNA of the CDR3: TGTGCCAGCAGCTTAAGTCCGGGAACTGAAGCTTTCTTT. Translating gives CASSLSPGTEAFF.

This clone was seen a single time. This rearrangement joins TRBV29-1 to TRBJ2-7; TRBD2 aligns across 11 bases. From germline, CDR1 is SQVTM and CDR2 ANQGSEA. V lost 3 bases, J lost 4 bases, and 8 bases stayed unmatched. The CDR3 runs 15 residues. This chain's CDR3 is CSVDSDTSGGYEQYF. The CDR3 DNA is TGCAGCGTTGACTCCGATACTAGCGGGGGTTACGAGCAGTACTTC.